This TCR beta chain was profiled in a study of human T cells and chemical hapten exposure (dated by TCRdb to about 2021). About the full investigation: For sensitization, 2% DPC in acetone was applied to a 2 cm by 2 cm area of upper inner arm skin. Twenty-nine alopecia patients gave blood for TCR sequencing at one to four time points (pre-sensitization, 2, 6 and 24 weeks). The mostly female patient cohort included alopecia areata with under or over 50% scalp involvement, alopecia totalis and alopecia universalis. The libraries were sequenced as a pool, and the TCR yield per sample differed mostly because of small variations in library volumes within the pool. Patients additionally received weekly therapeutic DPC doses to the scalp throughout the roughly 25-week study period. Patch testing was done on the upper back using Finn chambers containing 0.01% DPC, and results were scored after 6 days according to International Contact Dermatitis Research Group standards. The study tracked peripheral blood TCR repertoire changes in vivo during primary and secondary sensitization to the hapten diphenylcyclopropenone (DPC) in alopecia patients. Blood samples were taken from patients before sensitization (week 0) and at 2, 6 and about 24 weeks after DPC sensitization. General conclusions and limits of the study: A positive correlation was found between the number of PT1 expanded TCRs and patch test score, with significance reached at thresholds 8, 16 and 32 but not 4. Alopecia, a presumed autoimmune disease, was present in all patients, so the immune response of the patients might differ from that of healthy individuals. Repeated subsampling changed both the strength of the expansion versus patch-test correlation and the threshold at which the correlation became significant. Significantly more large CDR3 similarity clusters were formed by expanded TCRs than by pre-sensitization or healthy control sets, consistent with antigen-driven responses. The number of TCRs above 1 in 1000 frequency did not change with DPC sensitization; there was no evidence of global repertoire structure alterations.

Library prep was done by RACE. Instrument used: NextSeq 500. Library preparation attached unique molecular identifiers to individual cDNA molecules for quantitative, reproducible TCR counting. From each blood RNA sample, both TCR alpha and TCR beta chains were sequenced. The study's own analysis went as follows. The median number of TCRs per sample was some 100,000, ranging from roughly 23,224 to 690,600. V, J and CDR3 annotation of the TCR reads was carried out using the Decombinator software suite. Every sample was subsampled to the same number of TCRs (28,000) for the PS versus PT1 abundance plots. Expanded TCRs were defined as absent before sensitization and observed at least eight times at the 2-week time point. TCRdb trimmed the raw reads at Q25, called clones with MiXCR and kept productive beta chains. Rows matching on CDR3 protein sequence are summarized as one entry with the most common DNA and genes. The V and J calls follow TCRdb's processing rather than the paper's. The sample table holds fewer than 400,000 distinct CDR3 sequences, of which 6% to 8.5% were seen once. The ten largest clones represent roughly 8% of the sample.

Reading the label with the study, this specimen's time point is: patch test 1, 2 weeks after DPC sensitization. The intended sense of this specimen's treatment or condition label: therapeutic diphenylcyclopropenone sensitization with weekly scalp DPC. At every patch-test visit, the blood draw took place before the patch test was put on. To be eligible, patients had to be aged 18 to 70, diagnosed with alopecia and judged suitable for DPC therapy, while pregnant patients were excluded. Total RNA was extracted from unfractionated whole blood that had been collected in Tempus Blood RNA tubes. This clonotype was counted between two and nine times. Which antigen it targets is not known. No much larger clone is present one base from it, and per-base qualities are unavailable. CDR3 length: 15 amino acids, cysteine to phenylalanine. The CDR3 DNA has 45 bases and is translated from base 1. Taken from the germline V gene (reference sequence), the CDR1 and CDR2 loops are DFQATT and SNEGSKA. V is reduced by 1 base and J by 5 bases, leaving a spacing of 16 bases between them.

The material sequenced was whole blood, taken in connection with sensitization to the hapten diphenylcyclopropenone (DPC). This receptor was identified in a woman between 18 and 30 years old with alopecia areata. Some clones in this sample may be carry-over from other donors' samples. Recombination joined TRBV20-1 with TRBJ2-3; the D match is possibly TRBD1 or TRBD2, with 5 bases aligned in each. The nucleotide sequence is given as TGCAGTGCTAGAGTACCGGGGCCCCAGGAAGATACGCAGTATTTT. It translates as CSARVPGPQEDTQYF.